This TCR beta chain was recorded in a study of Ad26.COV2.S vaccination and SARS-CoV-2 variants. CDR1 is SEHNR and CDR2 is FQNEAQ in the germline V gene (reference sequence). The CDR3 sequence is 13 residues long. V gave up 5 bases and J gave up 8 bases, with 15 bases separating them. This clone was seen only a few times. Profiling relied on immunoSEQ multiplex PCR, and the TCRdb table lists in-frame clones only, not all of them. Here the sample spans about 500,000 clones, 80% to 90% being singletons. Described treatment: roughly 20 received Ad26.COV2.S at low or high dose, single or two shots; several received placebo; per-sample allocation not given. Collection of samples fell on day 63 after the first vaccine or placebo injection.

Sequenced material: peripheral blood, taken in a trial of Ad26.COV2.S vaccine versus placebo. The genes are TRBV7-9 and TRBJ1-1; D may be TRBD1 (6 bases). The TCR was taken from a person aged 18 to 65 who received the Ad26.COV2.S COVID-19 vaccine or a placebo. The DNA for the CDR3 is TGTGCCAGCAGCAACAGGGCCGGCAGCGAAGCTTTCTTT. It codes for CASSNRAGSEAFF.